This entry lists 16 T cell receptor beta chains sequenced from one sample in a study of lymphopenia after photon versus proton radiotherapy. Assay: immunoSEQ multiplex PCR; the TCRdb copy retains only in-frame clones and omits some. The table shows around 63,000 clones, with 85% to 90% occurring only once. Here the sequenced sample was peripheral blood, taken from a patient treated with proton-based radiotherapy. These receptors came from a man older than 75 with esophageal cancer.

V and J are TRBV5-1 and TRBJ2-3; D is undetermined. CDR1 and CDR2 (germline): SGHRS, YFSETQ. The CDR3 contains 15 residues. Trimming stripped 0 bases from V and 2 bases from J, with 10 bases between. DNA of the CDR3: TGCGCCAGCAGCTTGGAGGGCAGAACCACAGATACGCAGTATTTT. Its protein is CASSLEGRTTDTQYF.

The rearrangement joins TRBV2 to TRBJ1-4, with 7 bases aligning to TRBD1. V dropped 5 bases and J dropped 7; count of bases not matched to a gene: 10. The V gene's germline CDR1 is SNHLY and CDR2 FYNNEI. This CDR3 has 15 amino acids. CDR3 nucleotides: TGTGCCAGCAGTCTTCGGGGACAGTATACTGAAAAACTGTTTTTT. Translation: CASSLRGQYTEKLFF.

V is TRBV19 and J is TRBJ2-1; D gene ambiguous. This CDR3 comprises 14 residues. Trimming removed 5 bases from V and 2 bases from J, with 10 bases in between. Germline V gene sequence: CDR1 LNHDA, CDR2 SQIVND (reference sequence). The CDR3 sequence: CASSPGSTYNEQFF. The CDR3 DNA follows: TGTGCCAGTAGTCCCGGGTCCACCTACAATGAGCAGTTCTTC.

The gene calls are TRBV7-9 and TRBJ1-4; no clear D gene. The CDR3 has 14 amino acids. The germline CDR1 and CDR2 sequences are SEHNR and FQNEAQ (reference sequence). V lost 1 base to trimming and J lost 1 base, with 4 bases between them. The CDR3 reads CASSLGVTNEKLFF. In DNA form, the CDR3 reads TGTGCCAGCAGCTTAGGGGTAACTAATGAAAAACTGTTTTTT. Based on the CDR3 plus reference TRBV7-9 and TRBJ1-4, the full variable domain is DTGVSQNPRHKITKRGQNVTFRCDPISEHNRLYWYRQTLGQGPEFLTYFQNEAQLEKSRLLSDRFSAERPKGSFSTLEIQRTEQGDSAMYLCASSLGVTNEKLFFGSGTQLSVL.

The rearrangement uses TRBV27 and TRBJ1-2, with D possibly being TRBD1 (6 bases). Trimming left V 4 bases short and J 1 base short, with 10 bases between. Germline CDR1 MNHEY, CDR2 SMNVEV (reference sequence). This CDR3 spans 14 amino acids. As DNA, the CDR3 is TGTGCCAGCAGTTATAAAGGGGGTAACTATGGCTACACCTTC. Translated, it gives CASSYKGGNYGYTF.

The rearrangement uses TRBV30 and TRBJ1-2, with D maybe TRBD1 (5 bases). The CDR3 sequence is 14 residues long. The germline CDR1 and CDR2 sequences are GTSNPN and SVGIG (reference sequence). V was cut by 3 bases and J by 4 bases, with 15 bases left in between. The CDR3 loop is CAWRGGKSFYGYTF. CDR3 nucleotides: TGTGCCTGGAGGGGGGGAAAATCTTTCTATGGCTACACCTTC.

The V and J genes are TRBV7-2 and TRBJ2-3; D uncertain. V was cut by 5 bases and J by 7 bases, with 16 bases left in between. This CDR3 is built from 14 residues. CDR1 is SGHTA and CDR2 is FQGNSA in the germline V gene. CDR3 protein: CASSLRGSPNTQYF. The CDR3 DNA sequence: TGTGCCAGCAGCCTGAGAGGCTCCCCAAATACGCAGTATTTT.

The V and J genes are TRBV5-5 and TRBJ2-7; 10 positions agree with TRBD2. CDR3 length equals 15 residues. With V trimmed by 3 bases and J by 3 bases, 6 bases remained unmatched. Germline lookup yields CDR1 SGHKS and CDR2 YYEKEE (reference sequence). The CDR3, as DNA: TGTGCCAGCAGCTCCTCCAGGACTAGCGGCTACGAGCAGTACTTC. Its translation: CASSSSRTSGYEQYF.

Here the CDR3 DNA reads TGTGCCAGCGAGGATGGCAGGGGGATTAATCAGCCCCAGCATTTT. It specifies CASEDGRGINQPQHF. The V gene is TRBV6-1, the J gene TRBJ1-5, with 7 bases that match TRBD1. Losses at the gene ends were 8 bases for V and 4 bases for J; bases not matched to a gene: 11. Germline V CDR1 and CDR2: MNHNS, SASEGT. The CDR3 length is 15 residues.

This rearrangement joins TRBV6-5 to TRBJ2-7; D assignment may be TRBD1 or TRBD2 (5 bases each). Trimming left V 0 bases short and J 1 base short, with 13 bases between. Germline V gene data show CDR1 as MNHEY and CDR2 as SVGAGI. This CDR3 is 16 amino acids long. The CDR3 coding sequence is TGTGCCAGCAGTTACTCCCTCCGTGGGGGTTCCTACGAGCAGTACTTC. This encodes CASSYSLRGGSYEQYF.

V usage is TRBV29-1 and J usage is TRBJ2-1; TRBD1 matches at 11 bases. The CDR3 covers 15 residues. Per the germline V gene, CDR1 is SQVTM and CDR2 is ANQGSEA. V was clipped by 6 bases and J by 2 bases; unmatched bases: 6. The CDR3 region has the DNA TGCAGCGTGACGCCGGGACAGGGGGCCTACAATGAGCAGTTCTTC. It specifies CSVTPGQGAYNEQFF.

The chain links TRBV27 to TRBJ1-5; 7 bases map to TRBD1. The CDR3 sequence is 18 residues long. The V gene's germline CDR1 is MNHEY and CDR2 SMNVEV (reference sequence). With 2 bases clipped from V and 0 bases from J, the junction kept 10 bases outside the gene matches. The CDR3 DNA is TGTGCCAGCAGTTTAATTTTTTGGGACAGTCATAGCAATCAGCCCCAGCATTTT. Encoded protein: CASSLIFWDSHSNQPQHF.

V gene TRBV19 combines with J gene TRBJ2-3, with 11 bases identical to TRBD1. Germline V lookup: CDR1 LNHDA, CDR2 SQIVND (reference sequence). Trimming cost V 6 bases and J 7 bases; bases outside gene matches: 9. CDR3 length: 15 amino acids. This CDR3 reads CASSPRRDRGYTQYF. CDR3 nucleotides: TGTGCCAGTAGCCCCCGCCGGGACAGGGGGTATACGCAGTATTTT.

The CDR3 DNA reads TGTGCCAGCAGGCTGCCCGGAAGCTCTGGAAACACCATATATTTT. Translating it yields CASRLPGSSGNTIYF. The chain uses TRBV2 and TRBJ1-3; unclear D gene. Germline-derived CDR1 and CDR2 are SNHLY and FYNNEI. V was shortened by 6 bases and J by 0 bases, with 12 bases between the two germline ends. This CDR3 contains 15 residues.

This chain uses TRBV4-2 with TRBJ1-4; D remains ambiguous. V was pared by 5 bases and J by 1 base, with 5 bases between. The CDR3 has 13 amino acids. The V gene's germline CDR1 is LGHNA and CDR2 YNFKEQ. The CDR3 DNA reads as TGTGCCAGCAGCGAGGGAACTAATGAAAAACTGTTTTTT. This codes for CASSEGTNEKLFF.

In its sample, this clone was seen once. V gene TRBV7-9 combines with J gene TRBJ2-2; D may be TRBD1 or TRBD2 (5 bases each). This CDR3 spans 16 amino acids. The germline gives CDR1 SEHNR, CDR2 FQNEAQ (reference sequence). Trimming shortened V by 3 bases and J by 0 bases, and 11 bases separated the two germline ends. The CDR3 reads CASSFLGVTNTGELFF. Written as DNA, the CDR3 is TGTGCCAGCAGCTTTCTGGGGGTGACGAACACCGGGGAGCTGTTTTTT.